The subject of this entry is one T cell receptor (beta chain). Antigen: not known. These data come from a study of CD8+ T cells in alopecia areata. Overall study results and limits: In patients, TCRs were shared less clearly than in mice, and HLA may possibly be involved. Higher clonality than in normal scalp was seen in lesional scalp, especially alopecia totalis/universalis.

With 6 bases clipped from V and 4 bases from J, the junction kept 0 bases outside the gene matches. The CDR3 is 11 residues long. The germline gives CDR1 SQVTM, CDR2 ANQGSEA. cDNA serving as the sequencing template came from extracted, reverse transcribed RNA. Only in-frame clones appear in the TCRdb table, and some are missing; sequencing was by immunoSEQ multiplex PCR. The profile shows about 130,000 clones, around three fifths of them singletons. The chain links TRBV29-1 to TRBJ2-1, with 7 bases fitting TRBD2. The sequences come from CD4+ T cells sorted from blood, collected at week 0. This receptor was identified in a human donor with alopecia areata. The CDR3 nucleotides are TGCAGCGTGGGGGGGTACAATGAGCAGTTCTTC. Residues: CSVGGYNEQFF.